This T cell receptor beta chain emerged from a study of T cell responses to AZD1222 COVID-19 vaccine. Whole-study results and caveats: Donor demographics were predominantly white British with a female majority; clonal diversity may be underestimated. Seropositive status at baseline applied to only 6 or 7 AZD1222 recipients. CD4 TCRs covered the whole spike, strongest at regions 160-218 and 743-854. Repertoires were collected only later (after the peak T cell response had occurred).

A note on this clone: What it binds is not known.

CDR1 and CDR2 from the germline V gene are PRHDT and FYEKMQ (reference sequence). The CDR3 has 15 residues. V gave up 5 bases and J gave up 0 bases, with 11 bases separating them. Profiling relied on immunoSEQ multiplex PCR, and the TCRdb table lists in-frame clones only, not all of them. This repertoire shows 140,000 to 150,000 clones, about 90% found once; its top ten account for less than 5.5%. The TCR originated in an adult in good health. J is TRBJ1-3 and V is TRBV13; D is uncertain. The specimen comprised peripheral blood, sampled on day 0 of AZD1222 vaccination. The CDR3 region is CASSPYGYSGNTIYF. The CDR3 DNA is TGTGCCAGCAGCCCGTACGGTTACTCTGGAAACACCATATATTTT.